Described below is a single T cell receptor beta chain sequence and its context. What it recognizes is unknown. The authors reverse transcribed all of the isolated RNA, so sequencing captured expressed TCRB transcripts. TCRdb keeps only in-frame clones here, not all; method: immunoSEQ multiplex PCR. The sample lists hundreds of thousands of clones; approximately 16% were seen once. This sample was taken from a study of beta chain features in type 1 diabetes. The germline CDR1 and CDR2 sequences are SGHNT and YYREEE (reference sequence). With 0 bases clipped from V and 5 bases from J, the junction kept 4 bases outside the gene matches. The CDR3 loop spans 15 amino acids. Findings of the study overall: Cells with high TCR expression could be over-represented by cDNA sequencing. A moderate, significant TCRB CDR3 shortening appeared in type 1 diabetes across four CD4+ subsets.

The receptor was isolated from a man aged 18-30 years with type 1 diabetes. Sample: naive CD4+ T cells from blood. The rearrangement joins TRBV5-4 to TRBJ2-5, with 10 bases that match TRBD1. CDR3 residues: CASSLGGQGFETQYF. The CDR3 coding sequence is TGTGCCAGCAGCTTGGGGGGACAGGGGTTTGAGACCCAGTACTTC.